These 21 T cell receptor beta chains share one sample of origin, sequenced in a study of blood T cell repertoires in COVID-19 (TCRdb year 2020). Preparation of the library involved the immunoSEQ multiplex PCR assay. The source is immuneACCESS, and TCRdb retained only in-frame sequences with V and J called. Part of the clones is not carried over; for the studies checked, unresolved V genes explain less than half of this, and the remainder is unexplained. This sample is represented by 250,000 to 350,000 clones; 85% to 90% of them were singletons. Roughly 2.5% of the sample rests with the top ten. The sample taken for sequencing was PBMCs or T cells enriched from blood (not recorded which). These receptors were obtained from a woman under 30 who had recovered from COVID-19.

J is TRBJ2-1 and V is TRBV6-1; TRBD2 matches at 13 bases. This CDR3 comprises 18 residues. CDR1 and CDR2 (germline): MNHNS, SASEGT. With V trimmed by 2 bases and J by 6 bases, 10 bases remained unmatched. CDR3 loop: CASSEPGLGLAGSNEQFF. CDR3 DNA: TGTGCCAGCAGTGAACCGGGCCTGGGACTAGCGGGGAGCAATGAGCAGTTCTTC.

The chain recombines TRBV28 with TRBJ1-2; weak D call: TRBD1 (6 bases). Germline-derived CDR1 and CDR2 are MDHEN and SYDVKM. CDR3 length equals 12 residues. Trimming cost V 7 bases and J 7 bases, with 13 bases left between them. The CDR3 loop is CASTLTGFGYTF. The CDR3 DNA sequence: TGTGCCAGCACCCTAACAGGGTTTGGCTACACCTTC.

To note about this clone: The junction departs from germline at one end; a sequencing error may be responsible. The rearrangement links TRBV5-1 to TRBJ2-3, with 13 bases lining up with TRBD2. The length of the CDR3 is 18 residues. CDR1 and CDR2 from the germline V gene are SGHRS and YFSETQ. CDR3 sequence: CARSPGGGLAGQRDTQYF. The CDR3 region has the DNA TGCGCCCGCAGCCCGGGGGGGGGACTAGCGGGGCAAAGAGATACGCAGTATTTT.

The chain has TRBV11-2 and TRBJ2-2; D unclear. The germline gives CDR1 SGHAT, CDR2 FQNNGV. The CDR3 has 14 amino acids. Trimming pared 7 bases from V and 3 bases from J, leaving 12 bases between. The CDR3 protein is CASTLAPYTGELFF. The CDR3 coding sequence is TGTGCCAGCACCTTGGCCCCATACACCGGGGAGCTGTTTTTT.

This clone showed up just once. V gene TRBV2 combines with J gene TRBJ1-3, with TRBD1 identical over 8 bases. After removal of 3 bases from V and 8 bases from J, the junction contained 6 bases not matched to a gene. Germline V gives CDR1 SNHLY, CDR2 FYNNEI. The CDR3 runs to 14 residues. The CDR3 loop is CASSDDRGPHTIYF. The CDR3 nucleotides are TGTGCCAGCAGTGATGACAGGGGTCCTCACACCATATATTTT. Drawing the rest from reference TRBV2 and TRBJ1-3, the complete variable domain is EPEVTQTPSHQVTQMGQEVILRCVPISNHLYFYWYRQILGQKVEFLVSFYNNEISEKSEIFDDQFSVERPDGSNFTLKIRSTKLEDSAMYFCASSDDRGPHTIYFGEGSWLTVV.

The chain employs TRBV6-5 and TRBJ2-7, with D perhaps matching TRBD2 (5 bases). This CDR3 region has 13 residues. The ends were cut back, 4 bases at V and 4 bases at J, with 11 bases in the middle. CDR1 is MNHEY, CDR2 SVGAGI, per germline. This chain's CDR3 is CASSSPAGYEQYF. The CDR3 nucleotides read TGTGCCAGCAGTTCCCCGGCGGGTTACGAGCAGTACTTC.

The genes are TRBV11-1 and TRBJ2-1, with TRBD2 as a possible D gene (6 bases). The CDR3 runs 13 residues. CDR1 and CDR2 (germline): SGHAT, FQDESV (reference sequence). V lost 8 bases and J 2 bases, leaving 10 bases between the germline ends. This CDR3 is CASAGSPYNEQFF. The CDR3 nucleotides read TGTGCCAGCGCCGGGAGCCCCTACAATGAGCAGTTCTTC. Filled out from reference TRBV11-1 and TRBJ2-1, the complete variable domain reads EAEVAQSPRYKITEKSQAVAFWCDPISGHATLYWYRQILGQGPELLVQFQDESVVDDSQLPKDRFSAERLKGVDSTLKIQPAELGDSAMYLCASAGSPYNEQFFGPGTRLTVL.

The chain combines TRBV20-1 with TRBJ2-1; D remains ambiguous. The length of the CDR3 is 11 residues. Germline CDR1 is DFQATT and CDR2 is SNEGSKA (reference sequence). V lost 5 bases and J lost 4, with 6 bases in between. The CDR3 spells CSAPSYNEQFF. The CDR3 DNA sequence: TGCAGTGCTCCCTCTTACAATGAGCAGTTCTTC.

V and J are TRBV5-1 and TRBJ1-4; D gene uncertain. Looked up from germline, CDR1 is SGHRS and CDR2 is YFSETQ. Trimming left V 0 bases short and J 8 bases short, with 11 bases between. The length of the CDR3 is 14 residues. CDR3 sequence: CASSLVAGSEKLFF. For the CDR3, the DNA is TGCGCCAGCAGCTTGGTGGCGGGGTCGGAAAAACTGTTTTTT.

The chain recombines TRBV21-1 with TRBJ1-2. TRBV21-1 is described as a pseudogene. CDR3 length equals 17 residues. The CDR3 reads CASSPGGVAPPLYGYTF. As DNA, the CDR3 is TGTGCCAGCAGCCCTGGAGGGGTGGCCCCACCTCTTTATGGCTACACCTTC.

This sequence joins TRBV12-3 or TRBV12-4 and TRBJ1-1, with TRBD1 matching 9 bases. V was pared by 6 bases and J by 8 bases, with 7 bases of the junction left unmatched. This CDR3 is built from 13 residues. The chain's CDR3 is CASSQRQGGEAFF. For the CDR3, the DNA is TGTGCCAGCAGCCAGAGACAGGGGGGCGAAGCTTTCTTT.

This chain uses TRBV5-1 with TRBJ2-5; 8 bases match TRBD2. Looked up from germline, CDR1 is SGHRS and CDR2 is YFSETQ. The CDR3 is 14 amino acids. V was pared by 7 bases and J by 4 bases, with 9 bases of the junction left unmatched. The CDR3 spells CASRADSGGETQYF. The CDR3 coding sequence is TGCGCCAGCCGAGCGGACAGCGGGGGAGAGACCCAGTACTTC.

V is TRBV6-1 and J is TRBJ1-1, with TRBD1 matching over 10 bases. This CDR3 contains 15 residues. Germline trimming cut 3 bases from V and 4 bases from J; bases unmatched to any gene: 5. In germline, CDR1 is MNHNS, CDR2 SASEGT. This CDR3 reads CASSDRRDRGTEAFF. The DNA for the CDR3 is TGTGCCAGCAGTGACCGCCGGGACAGGGGCACTGAAGCTTTCTTT.

The chain joins TRBV27 to TRBJ1-2; 9 positions agree with TRBD1. The CDR3 has 15 residues. The V segment lost 2 bases and the J segment 8 bases; nucleotides outside the gene matches: 9. Per the germline V gene, CDR1 is MNHEY and CDR2 is SMNVEV (reference sequence). The CDR3 protein is CASSLTGTGSTGYTF. Here the CDR3 DNA reads TGTGCCAGCAGTTTAACTGGGACAGGGTCAACAGGCTACACCTTC.

Only one count was recorded for this clone. This chain connects TRBV6-4 to TRBJ2-1; the match to TRBD2 covers 7 bases. Germline loops: CDR1 MRHNA, CDR2 SNTAGT. V gave up 3 bases and J gave up 4 bases; unmatched junction bases: 9. CDR3 length: 16 amino acids. The CDR3 region is CASSERMTGGYNEQFF. The CDR3 nucleotides read TGTGCCAGCAGTGAAAGAATGACGGGGGGATACAATGAGCAGTTCTTC.

V is TRBV7-6 and J is TRBJ2-5; 12 nucleotides agree with TRBD2. The CDR3 runs to 15 residues. Germline V CDR1 and CDR2: SGHVS, FNYEAQ. J was trimmed by 5 bases and V by 3 bases; bases with no gene match: 4. CDR3 in DNA: TGTGCCAGCAGCTTGAGGACTAGCGGGGACGAGACCCAGTACTTC. As protein: CASSLRTSGDETQYF.

This chain joins TRBV7-9 and TRBJ2-1; the match to TRBD2 covers 10 bases. V trimming: 4 bases; J trimming: 7 bases; junction bases outside the gene matches: 7. Looked up from germline, CDR1 is SEHNR and CDR2 is FQNEAQ (reference sequence). The CDR3 extends over 15 amino acids. The CDR3 sequence is CASSWGTSVRNEQFF. The CDR3, as DNA: TGTGCCAGCAGCTGGGGGACTAGCGTTAGAAATGAGCAGTTCTTC.

Details on this clone: This sample includes further DNA sequences coding for the same CDR3. The chain uses TRBV10-3 and TRBJ1-4, with a possible D match to TRBD1 (6 bases). The germline CDR1 and CDR2 sequences are ENHRY and SYGVKD. Trimming left V 6 bases short and J 6 bases short, with 11 bases between. The length of the CDR3 is 13 residues. The CDR3: CAIRTGRDEKLFF. CDR3 in DNA: TGTGCCATCAGAACAGGGAGGGATGAAAAACTGTTTTTT.

The chain recombines TRBV3-1 (or the pseudogene TRBV3-2) with TRBJ2-1; 9 bases fit TRBD2. The CDR3 has 16 residues. Germline V lookup: CDR1 LGHDT, CDR2 YNNKEL (reference sequence). V was clipped by 4 bases and J by 2 bases; unmatched bases: 6. CDR3 in amino acids: CASSLKAGGAYNEQFF. The CDR3 DNA follows: TGTGCCAGCAGCCTTAAAGCGGGGGGTGCCTACAATGAGCAGTTCTTC.

This sequence joins TRBV7-9 and TRBJ1-1, with D unclear. Germline loops: CDR1 SEHNR, CDR2 FQNEAQ (reference sequence). The CDR3 consists of 15 residues. V lost 3 bases, J lost 3 bases, and 14 bases lay in between. The CDR3 sequence is CASSLAGRTYTEAFF. The CDR3 DNA reads TGTGCCAGCAGCTTGGCCGGCAGGACTTACACTGAAGCTTTCTTT.

This chain uses TRBV18 with TRBJ1-2; D not resolved. Germline CDR1 KGHSH, CDR2 LQKENI. The CDR3 contains 15 residues. V was trimmed by 3 bases and J by 2 bases, leaving 13 bases between them. The CDR3 bases are TGTGCCAGCTCACCTACCGACGGAGGGAACTATGGCTACACCTTC. As protein: CASSPTDGGNYGYTF.